This T cell receptor (beta chain) was identified in a study of long-term antiretroviral therapy in people with HIV. This clone was counted between two and nine times. Germline-derived CDR1 and CDR2 are SGDLS and YYNGEE. V was pared by 2 bases and J by 2 bases, with 7 bases between. The CDR3 contains 13 residues. Researchers ran immunoSEQ v3.0 at survey level. TCRdb's copy holds only in-frame clones and misses some; the assay was immunoSEQ multiplex PCR. The sample has more than 45,000 clones, about 86% seen once; the top ten hold 3%. This specimen consisted of unsorted PBMCs, obtained 0.8 years after starting antiretroviral therapy. This clonotype was obtained from a woman younger than 30 with HIV. This chain links TRBV9 with TRBJ1-1, with D unresolved. The CDR3 region is CASSVAGNTEAFF. The CDR3, as DNA: TGTGCCAGCAGCGTGGCGGGAAACACTGAAGCTTTCTTT.